One sample yielded the 5 T cell receptor beta chains listed below, sequenced in a study of metastatic and nonmetastatic thyroid tumors. TCRdb re-called clones from the PCR reads using MiXCR. The repertoire consists of about 24,000 clones, with around 21% occurring once and the leading ten covering approximately 13%. Treatment of any kind had been given to no patient before thyroid surgery. Material for sequencing was blood. The origin of the receptors is a male donor with papillary thyroid cancer or a benign thyroid nodule (not recorded which). Some clones in this sample may be carry-over from other donors' samples.

This clone appeared a few times. The V and J genes are TRBV28 and TRBJ2-7; D uncertain. From germline, CDR1 is MDHEN and CDR2 SYDVKM. CDR3 size: 16 residues. V was trimmed by 3 bases and J by 3 bases, leaving 18 bases between them. In DNA form, the CDR3 reads TGTGCCAGCAGTTTTCCCCGTGGAGCCCCCGACTACGAGCAGTACTTC. It yields the protein CASSFPRGAPDYEQYF.

This clone was detected ten times or more. This chain links TRBV6-1 with TRBJ2-5, with D possibly matching TRBD1 (5 bases). CDR1 MNHNS and CDR2 SASEGT come from the germline V gene. The CDR3 runs to 16 residues. Trimming removed 5 bases at V and 4 bases at J, with 20 bases between. CDR3 bases: TGTGCCAGCAGTCCCAGGGTGGCCGTAGTCCCAGAGACCCAGTACTTC. Amino acid sequence: CASSPRVAVVPETQYF.

This clone was seen more than once but under ten times. J is TRBJ2-7 and V is TRBV12-3 or TRBV12-4; 8 bases are shared with TRBD1. V shed 4 bases and J 3 bases; nucleotides not matched to a gene: 5. The CDR3 covers 14 residues. The CDR3 sequence: CASSWQGAVYEQYF. The DNA of the CDR3 is TGTGCCAGCAGTTGGCAGGGGGCCGTCTACGAGCAGTACTTC.

This clone was found many times. A much larger clone lies one base from this, so it may be a read error. The chain has TRBV6-1 and TRBJ2-2; D unclear. Germline values: CDR1 MNHNS, CDR2 SASEGT. The V gene lost 6 bases and the J gene lost 5 bases, with 7 bases spanning the gap. The CDR3 runs 12 residues. The CDR3 DNA is TGTGCCAGCAGCTACGAAACCGGGGAGCTGTTTTTT. Its translation: CASSYETGELFF.

This clone has ten or more counts. The CDR3 is CASSSDGQGNIQYF. The CDR3, as DNA: TGCGCCAGCAGCTCAGATGGACAGGGAAACATTCAGTACTTC. The chain links TRBV5-1 to TRBJ2-4; 8 positions match TRBD1. The CDR3 has 14 residues. Germline loops: CDR1 SGHRS, CDR2 YFSETQ. The V segment lost 3 bases and the J segment 6 bases; nucleotides outside the gene matches: 5.